Here is one T cell receptor (beta chain) with its context. The data are from a study of OX40 agonist ivuxolimab in advanced cancers. Clones were read by immunoSEQ multiplex PCR, and TCRdb kept only the in-frame ones, dropping some. Among 130,000 or so clones, 93% were seen once, and the ten largest hold less than 0.2%. Germline assignment: CDR1 MDHEN and CDR2 SYDVKM. The V end lost 2 bases, the J end lost 7 bases, and 9 bases lay between the germline ends. The CDR3 is made up of 14 amino acids. The clonotype originates from an adult with an advanced solid tumor such as melanoma, head and neck, liver or kidney cancer. The V and J genes are TRBV28 and TRBJ1-6, with TRBD1 as a possible D gene (5 bases). Sequences were derived from CD4+ or CD8+ T cells sorted from blood, sampled in a trial of the OX40 agonist ivuxolimab. The CDR3 nucleotides read TGTGCCAGCAGTTTAAAACAGGCCAATTCACCCCTCCACTTT. It encodes CASSLKQANSPLHF.